The present TCR beta chain was sequenced within a study of identical twins (dated by TCRdb to the mid-2010s). A note on the overall study: The study deep-sequenced TCR alpha and beta repertoires from monozygotic twins, unrelated adults of various ages and cord blood to test whether fetal clonotypes persist. Replicate twin experiments were performed at different times using different library preparation protocols to rule out contamination.

Receptors were amplified or captured by 5' RACE. TCRdb records Illumina HiSeq 2000 as the sequencer. Template switching introduced a universal primer binding site; the final cDNA contained a unique molecular identifier, enabling accurate counting of TCR cDNA molecules. Specific primers in the conserved constant-segment region were used to synthesize first-strand cDNA for the TCR alpha and beta chains. To control for contamination, each cDNA library was double barcoded with a SMART-Mk sample barcode plus Illumina barcodes. TruSeq adapter sequences along with Illumina sample barcodes were introduced in two successive PCR steps. Sequencing of the TCR alpha and beta cDNA libraries was done on the Illumina HiSeq platform using custom primers. From the authors' description of their analysis: MiGEC was used to process raw reads and extract unique molecular identifiers, and MiXCR was used to find CDR3 positions. Recombination models were inferred per individual with the repgenHMM and IGoR tools using an EM algorithm. Shared clonotype analysis was performed with the tcR package in R, normalizing sharing by the product of cloneset sizes. To study raw recombination free of thymic and clonal selection effects, out-of-frame nonproductive sequences were analyzed. Clones were called with MiXCR by TCRdb after fastp trimmed the public reads at Q25, and only in-frame beta chains were retained. Rows with one shared CDR3 protein collapse into an entry with the most common genes and DNA. Here the V and J calls rest on TCRdb's processing, not on the authors' analysis. In all, the sample holds roughly 230,000 distinct CDR3 sequences, and roughly 8% of those were seen once. 3% to 3.5% of the sample rests with the top ten.

This clonotype was detected a few times. It lacks a known antigen. Base quality data are lacking; no much larger clone is found one base away. The trim is 5 bases for V and 0 bases for J, with a gap of 8 bases between the germline ends. Per the germline V gene, MGHDK is the CDR1 and SYGVNS is the CDR2. From the cysteine up to the phenylalanine, the CDR3 has a length of 13 residues. Only the CDR3 region is kept as DNA, spanning 39 bases read in frame from base 1. The full study reports these points: Fewer insertions were carried by abundant cord blood beta clonotypes, a similar but weaker trend appeared in young adult naive repertoires, and no such trend appeared in memory repertoires. Compared with coincidental sharing between unrelated individuals, an excess of low generation-probability sequences was observed among out-of-frame TCR alpha sequences shared between twins. Invariant T cells such as MAIT and iNKT could partly confound zero-insertion analyses, though diverse VJ usage argued against this for most clonotypes. Out-of-frame TCR alpha sharing in monozygotic twins was systematically underestimated by recombination models, whereas sharing between unrelated individuals was in agreement with the recombination models. Because the same donors could not be followed over many years, the conclusions relied on cross-sectional statistical analysis. A weaker excess of twin sharing was found in beta out-of-frame sequences because the signal-to-noise ratio was lowered by fewer shared sequences.

Every donor was a healthy Caucasian. Three pairs of female monozygotic twins, all aged about 18 to 30 years, were included in the twin cohort. Positive isolation kits from Invitrogen were used to isolate the CD4+ and CD8+ T cell populations. The same data also contributed to another study, on yellow fever vaccine responses in identical twins. In that second paper, the authors write: According to the authors, in identical twins the way T cells responded to vaccination appeared partly convergent and partly personalized. In identical twins, the study followed T cell clones that responded to the vaccine with precision.

The chain joins TRBV25-1 to TRBJ2-7; the D region possibly corresponds to TRBD1 (5 bases align). Specimen: CD8+ T cells sorted from blood. The sequence was obtained from a young woman in good health. In nucleotide form, the sequence is TGTGCCAGCAGTCGCAGGGCCTCCTACGAGCAGTACTTC. Its protein reads: CASSRRASYEQYF.